These 6 T cell receptor beta chains were all obtained from the same sample, sequenced in a study of cytomegalovirus exposure and HLA in healthy donors. The repertoire was sequenced with immunoSEQ multiplex PCR; TCRdb's copy has only in-frame clones and lacks some. The table has some 210,000 clones, roughly 84% seen once. The specimen was PBMCs. Receptors originate from a woman between 18 and 29 years old in good health and CMV-seropositive.

The rearrangement joins TRBV5-1 to TRBJ2-5; the match to TRBD2 covers 8 bases. V was pared by 4 bases and J by 5 bases, with 4 bases of the junction left unmatched. CDR1 and CDR2 (germline): SGHRS, YFSETQ. CDR3 length equals 13 residues. CDR3 nucleotide sequence: TGCGCCAGCAGCCGGGGGGGTTCTGAGACCCAGTACTTC. As protein: CASSRGGSETQYF.

The genes are TRBV29-1 and TRBJ2-7; D gene ambiguous. Germline loops: CDR1 SQVTM, CDR2 ANQGSEA. The V and J ends lost 4 bases and 3 bases respectively, with 13 bases between them. The CDR3 has 13 amino acids. This chain's CDR3 is CSVGWSTGYEQYF. Here the CDR3 DNA reads TGCAGCGTTGGTTGGTCGACGGGCTACGAGCAGTACTTC.

V and J are TRBV28 and TRBJ1-2; D is possibly TRBD1 (5 bases). This CDR3 contains 13 residues. Trimming removed 10 bases from V and 0 bases from J, with 12 bases in between. Looked up from germline, CDR1 is MDHEN and CDR2 is SYDVKM. The CDR3: CATGGEANYGYTF. The CDR3 bases are TGTGCCACCGGAGGGGAAGCTAACTATGGCTACACCTTC.

The chain recombines TRBV27 with TRBJ1-5; D not certain. This CDR3 contains 14 residues. V was pared by 6 bases and J by 3 bases, with 12 bases between. Per germline, CDR1 MNHEY and CDR2 SMNVEV (reference sequence). CDR3 sequence: CASRLSGFNQPQHF. CDR3 sequence (DNA): TGTGCCAGCAGACTCTCGGGGTTCAATCAGCCCCAGCATTTT.

The chain has TRBV7-2 and TRBJ1-1; tentatively, D is TRBD1 (6 bases). CDR1 and CDR2 (germline): SGHTA, FQGNSA. The CDR3 spans 16 residues. V lost 1 base and J lost 2, with 14 bases in between. CDR3 coding DNA: TGTGCCAGCAGCTTAGAGGGGACAAGAACCAACACTGAAGCTTTCTTT. Translation: CASSLEGTRTNTEAFF.

The chain employs TRBV9 and TRBJ2-7; 8 nucleotides match TRBD2. The germline V gene encodes CDR1 SGDLS and CDR2 YYNGEE. V gave up 0 bases and J gave up 4 bases; unmatched junction bases: 6. The CDR3 spans 15 residues. DNA for the CDR3: TGTGCCAGCAGCGTAGGAGCGGGGGAATCGTACGAGCAGTACTTC. It specifies CASSVGAGESYEQYF. The full variable domain, completed using reference TRBV9 and TRBJ2-7, is DSGVTQTPKHLITATGQRVTLRCSPRSGDLSVYWYQQSLDQGLQFLIQYYNGEERAKGNILERFSAQQFPDLHSELNLSSLELGDSALYFCASSVGAGESYEQYFGPGTRLTVT.